The 5 T cell receptor beta chains in this list originate from one sample, sequenced in a study of CD8 T cells in Susac syndrome. Random hexamers were used to reverse transcribe an amount of roughly 0.5 to 1 ug RNA. TCRdb re-called the immunoSEQ multiplex PCR reads through MiXCR, storing one row per CDR3 protein. This sample has fewer than 80,000 distinct CDR3 sequences, with 85% to 95% found just once. The sequencing sample was made of CD8+ T cells from PBMCs. The receptors here all came from a human donor in good health.

This chain connects TRBV9 to TRBJ2-3; TRBD1 matches 11 bases. CDR3 length: 14 residues. V was clipped by 7 bases and J by 0 bases; unmatched bases: 1. Germline CDR1 is SGDLS and CDR2 is YYNGEE. The CDR3 coding sequence is TGTGCCAGCGGGGACAGGGGGAGCACAGATACGCAGTATTTT. It codes for CASGDRGSTDTQYF.

This chain connects TRBV5-4 to TRBJ1-1; D unresolved. Germline CDR1 reads SGHNT; CDR2 reads YYREEE (reference sequence). The CDR3 has 14 residues. Trimming left V 3 bases short and J 1 base short, with 10 bases between. CDR3 bases: TGTGCCAGCAGCTCACTTCGGAGGAACACTGAAGCTTTCTTT. Protein sequence: CASSSLRRNTEAFF.

This rearrangement joins TRBV7-9 to TRBJ1-1; D not resolved. This CDR3 comprises 12 residues. Germline V gives CDR1 SEHNR, CDR2 FQNEAQ (reference sequence). V lost 4 bases and J 6 bases, leaving 9 bases between the germline ends. This CDR3 reads CASSSLNSEAFF. The CDR3 bases are TGTGCCAGCAGCTCCCTTAACTCTGAAGCTTTCTTT. Variable domain in full (rest from reference TRBV7-9 and TRBJ1-1): DTGVSQNPRHKITKRGQNVTFRCDPISEHNRLYWYRQTLGQGPEFLTYFQNEAQLEKSRLLSDRFSAERPKGSFSTLEIQRTEQGDSAMYLCASSSLNSEAFFGQGTRLTVV.

This chain connects TRBV2 to TRBJ1-1; D might be TRBD1 (6 bases). The germline V and J ends were trimmed by 11 bases and 7 bases, with 20 bases remaining between them. The CDR3 covers 13 residues. The germline V gene has CDR1 SNHLY and CDR2 FYNNEI. The CDR3 reads CAGGTPEHSEAFF. Here the CDR3 DNA reads TGTGCCGGTGGGACACCCGAACATAGTGAAGCTTTCTTT. Filled out from reference TRBV2 and TRBJ1-1, the complete variable domain reads EPEVTQTPSHQVTQMGQEVILRCVPISNHLYFYWYRQILGQKVEFLVSFYNNEISEKSEIFDDQFSVERPDGSNFTLKIRSTKLEDSAMYFCAGGTPEHSEAFFGQGTRLTVV.

V is TRBV7-9 and J is TRBJ2-3; D is unresolved. The CDR3 has 13 amino acids. Trimming stripped 5 bases from V and 4 bases from J, with 10 bases between. In germline, CDR1 is SEHNR, CDR2 FQNEAQ (reference sequence). CDR3 DNA sequence: TGTGCCAGCAGCCCGGTGGGCCCAGATACGCAGTATTTT. Translating it yields CASSPVGPDTQYF.